This entry describes one T cell receptor beta chain. The data stem from a study of shared clonotypes between healthy human individuals. Trimming removed 3 bases at V and 9 bases at J, with 9 bases between. The CDR3 loop spans 12 amino acids. Germline V gives CDR1 WNHNN, CDR2 SYGVQD (reference sequence). Data came from immunoSEQ multiplex PCR; TCRdb stores just in-frame clones and leaves some out. The sample gives 2.5 million or so clones, just over 90% of which show up once; around 0.15% is in the top ten. V is TRBV10-1 and J is TRBJ1-5, with D unclear. The clonotype originates from a man aged 18 to 35 in good health. The material sequenced was naive CD4+ T cells sorted from blood. Regarding subset: CD45RA+ positively selected. CDR3 in DNA: TGCGCCAGCAGTGACTCCTATCGGCCCCAGCATTTT. Protein: CASSDSYRPQHF.